This T cell receptor (beta chain) was profiled in a study of Ad26.COV2.S vaccination and SARS-CoV-2 variants. The study's findings and limits: Recipients of either vaccine or placebo displayed similar breadth of non-spike TCRs. Those who received the vaccine showed greater spike-specific TCR breadth than those given placebo.

TCRdb's table, derived via immunoSEQ multiplex PCR, lists solely in-frame clones and lacks some. The table records more than 350,000 clones, approximately 92% of them present only once. Trimming pared 6 bases from V and 3 bases from J, leaving 14 bases between. The germline V gene has CDR1 SGDLS and CDR2 YYNGEE. This CDR3 has 14 residues. The treatment: about 20 received Ad26.COV2.S at low or high dose, single or two shots; roughly five received placebo; per-sample allocation not given. Specimen acquisition occurred on day 63 following the initial vaccine or placebo injection. Worth noting for this clone: The antigen remains unidentified.

The origin of this receptor is a person aged 18-60 years who received the Ad26.COV2.S COVID-19 vaccine or a placebo. This sequence joins TRBV9 and TRBJ2-3; unclear D gene. The sample here was peripheral blood, taken in a trial of Ad26.COV2.S vaccine versus placebo. This CDR3 is CASNFGSGTDTQYF. The CDR3 DNA reads TGTGCCAGCAATTTCGGTAGTGGAACAGATACGCAGTATTTT.